This T cell receptor (beta chain) was documented in a study of T cell repertoires in cytomegalovirus infection. Study-level background: Through public TCR beta signatures, both CMV infection and matching HLA type were indicated.

This clonotype was picked up many times. Its antigen is still unknown. Overall study findings and caveats: The response measured ex vivo was dominated by TCR beta clonotypes (HLA-C-restricted and CMV-specific). CMV carriers having the relevant HLA were flagged by cumulative public TCR beta family frequency.

TCRdb reanalysed the reads using MiXCR and keeps one entry per CDR3 protein. The profile covers around 130,000 distinct CDR3 sequences, with roughly 9% appearing a single time and around 10% taken by the ten largest. The receptor comes from a human donor in good health (CMV status not recorded). Some clones in this sample may be carry-over from other donors' samples. The sequenced sample consisted of PBMCs.

CDR3 in amino acids: CASRRRDKGNTEAFF. CDR3 in DNA: TGTGCCAGCAGGCGACGGGACAAGGGGAACACTGAAGCTTTCTTT. This rearrangement joins TRBV5-6 to TRBJ1-1, with a possible D match to TRBD1 (6 bases). The CDR3 totals 15 residues. Deletions cut 5 bases from V and 1 base from J, with 15 bases between. CDR1 SGHDT and CDR2 YYEEEE come from the germline V gene.